What follows is one T cell receptor (beta chain) and its context. This clone showed up just a few times. Its antigen remains undetermined. The input lacks base qualities; no much larger clone sits a single base away. The entire amount of isolated RNA was reverse transcribed using the High Capacity cDNA Reverse Transcription Kit, so the sequenced TCRB transcripts were expressed ones. Deep immunoSEQ sequencing was applied to naive, central memory and regulatory T cell samples, giving an average of roughly 3.5 million total reads per sample. After sorted cells were lysed in RLT buffer, RNA was extracted with DNase-treated RNeasy Micro or Mini kits, with the choice depending on cell number. Each cell subset was processed separately to prevent cross-contamination, with patient and healthy donor samples processed together. The immunoSEQ multiplex PCR was used to amplify TCRB sequences from cDNA, generating 87-bp fragments that spanned the CDR3 region. The amplicons were sequenced using the Illumina HiSeq platform. The original methods were these. PCR bias was computationally corrected using synthetic template baselines, reads within Hamming distance 2 were collapsed, and singletons that could not be merged were discarded. Reads were aligned against IMGT so that V, D and J genes, CDR3 length and insertions or deletions at six rearrangement sites could be assigned. Within each subset, clonotype counts were normalized to the number of sorted cells before true diversity and Gini coefficients were calculated with the tcR R package. The overlap coefficient, calculated on TCRB nucleotide sequences, was used to quantify repertoire sharing. Here the immuneACCESS table is served through TCRdb, limited to in-frame sequences with V and J called. Missing clones are a known gap in these copies; in checked studies unresolved V genes cover under half, and the rest lacks a known reason. Clone size and the V and J calls come from that table; the DNA yielded D and trimming. In all, the sample holds about 220,000 clones, and 11% of those were seen once. 1% to 1.5% of the sample is taken by the ten largest.

The sample comes from a study of beta chain features in type 1 diabetes (dated by TCRdb to 2016 to 2019). Regarding the research as a whole: Mean age, gender distribution, total cell number and subset yield did not differ between patients and healthy donors. Whereas all 30 or so donors provided naive and central memory subsets, regulatory and stem cell-like memory subsets were isolated from just 8 patients and about 8 healthy donors. In the study, TCRB repertoires of sorted circulating CD4+ T cell subsets from recently diagnosed type 1 diabetes patients were compared with those of matched healthy donors. A total of some 110 million sorted cells were examined across all samples, and a strong correlation was observed between cell number per subset and RNA yield. Results and caveats for the whole study, not just this receptor: Fewer insertions and more nucleotide deletions at VDJ recombination sites were observed in patients with type 1 diabetes, implying thymic rearrangement abnormalities. Because cDNA was sequenced instead of genomic DNA, activated cells with high expression could be over-represented, although the groups did not differ in activation or CD3 levels. PCR may preferentially amplify shorter templates, but because patient and control samples were amplified and corrected together, any resulting skew would affect both groups equally. A moderate but significant shortening of TCRB CDR3 length was observed in type 1 diabetes patients in all four CD4+ subsets. HLA sub-analyses involved small numbers of individuals, so any influence of HLA type on TCRB rearrangement remained unresolved. Naive, central memory and regulatory TCRB repertoires appeared to be more alike among patients than among healthy donors.

Each donor gave one peripheral blood draw, averaging roughly 120 mL, which was collected into heparinised tubes. Naive, central memory, regulatory and stem cell-like memory CD4+ T cells were sorted on a BD FACSAria II using a panel including CD45RO, CCR7, CD25, CD127, CD95 and CD27. Purity was above 95% for every sorted population. PBMCs were isolated immediately by Lymphoprep density gradient centrifugation and stained directly without culture. So that batch effects would be minimized, each experiment stained and sorted samples in pairs, pairing one healthy donor with one patient. The CDR3 holds 15 amino acids from the cysteine to the phenylalanine. Only the CDR3 DNA stays, 45 bases, in frame from base 1. V and J are truncated by 6 bases and 2 bases respectively, leaving an intervening sequence of 14 bases. CDR1 is given as SGHTA and CDR2 as FQGNSA, both from the germline V gene.

The origin of this receptor is a man younger than 35 in good health. Sequencing was carried out using central memory CD4+ T cells from blood. The receptor chain draws on TRBV7-2 and TRBJ2-1, with no confident D gene call. Read as DNA, the sequence is TGTGCCAGCAGGCCCTTTCAGGTTACCTACAATGAGCAGTTCTTC. This yields the protein CASRPFQVTYNEQFF. With all but the CDR3 taken from the reference TRBV7-2 and TRBJ2-1 genes, the full variable domain is: GAGVSQSPSNKVTEKGKDVELRCDPISGHTALYWYRQSLGQGLEFLIYFQGNSAPDKSGLPSDRFSAERTGGSVSTLTIQRTQQEDSAVYLCASRPFQVTYNEQFFGPGTRLTVL.